One sample yielded the 11 T cell receptor beta chains listed below, sequenced in a study of response to subunit inactivated influenza vaccine. TCRdb reanalysed the RT-PCR reads using MiXCR and keeps one entry per CDR3 protein. The sample carries just over 300,000 distinct CDR3 sequences, around a fifth recorded once. This material consisted of PBMCs from blood, taken about 20 months after vaccination. Receptors were obtained from a man in his fifties or sixties who received an inactivated influenza vaccine.

The chain recombines TRBV20-1 with TRBJ2-5; D remains unclear. V dropped 0 bases and J dropped 5 bases, with 16 bases sitting between them. Germline CDR1 reads DFQATT; CDR2 reads SNEGSKA (reference sequence). The CDR3 has 15 residues. In nucleotides, the CDR3 is TGCAGTGCTAGAGATTTACCGGGCTTGGGGGAGACCCAGTACTTC. It codes for CSARDLPGLGETQYF.

The chain joins TRBV5-1 to TRBJ2-1; possibly TRBD1 for D (5 bases). Trimming left V 0 bases short and J 4 bases short, with 11 bases between. CDR1 is SGHRS, CDR2 YFSETQ, per germline. The CDR3 is made up of 15 amino acids. The CDR3 DNA sequence: TGCGCCAGCAGCTTGGTCAGGGTCACATACAATGAGCAGTTCTTC. It codes for CASSLVRVTYNEQFF.

There are many counts of this clonotype. The gene calls are TRBV3-1 and TRBJ1-1, with D tentatively TRBD1 (5 bases). From germline, CDR1 is LGHDT and CDR2 YNNKEL (reference sequence). V dropped 1 base and J dropped 0 bases, with 12 bases sitting between them. The CDR3 runs 16 residues. CDR3 bases: TGTGCCAGCAGCCAAGCGACAGAGCCAGTGAACACTGAAGCTTTCTTT. Translation: CASSQATEPVNTEAFF.

This clonotype occurred a few times. The gene calls are TRBV6-1 and TRBJ2-2; no definite D call. The V gene's germline CDR1 is MNHNS and CDR2 SASEGT. V lost 4 bases to trimming and J lost 0 bases, with 9 bases between them. CDR3 length equals 15 residues. Here the CDR3 DNA reads TGTGCCAGCAGTGTTCTCCGATCGAACACCGGGGAGCTGTTTTTT. This translates into CASSVLRSNTGELFF.

In its sample, this clonotype was seen a few times. This chain uses TRBV11-2 with TRBJ1-1, with D tentatively TRBD1 (5 bases). Germline-derived CDR1 and CDR2 are SGHAT and FQNNGV. This CDR3 contains 13 residues. V shed 8 bases and J shed 1 base, with 11 bases lying between them. The CDR3 spells CASGGFSNTEAFF. DNA of the CDR3: TGTGCCAGCGGGGGGTTTTCGAACACTGAAGCTTTCTTT.

The genes are TRBV6-2 or TRBV6-3 and TRBJ1-2; D might be TRBD1 (5 bases). There are 12 residues in the CDR3. CDR1 is MNHEY and CDR2 is SVGEGT in the germline V gene. Trimming shortened V by 5 bases and J by 8 bases, and 12 bases separated the two germline ends. The CDR3 loop is CASSRQGIGYTF. The CDR3 bases are TGTGCCAGCAGTCGTCAGGGCATCGGCTACACCTTC.

This clonotype was counted a few times. The chain couples TRBV20-1 to TRBJ2-7; TRBD1 agrees at 8 bases. V lost 3 bases to trimming and J lost 3 bases; unmatched junction nucleotides: 7. Germline V CDR1 and CDR2: DFQATT, SNEGSKA (reference sequence). This CDR3 contains 14 residues. CDR3 DNA sequence: TGCAGTGCTAGGAAAGGACAGGGCCACTACGAGCAGTACTTC. Protein product: CSARKGQGHYEQYF.

The chain joins TRBV19 to TRBJ1-1; D may be TRBD1 (5 bases). Germline V gene data show CDR1 as LNHDA and CDR2 as SQIVND (reference sequence). Trimming shortened V by 5 bases and J by 0 bases, and 7 bases separated the two germline ends. The CDR3 has 13 residues. CDR3 protein: CASSGHMNTEAFF. The CDR3 DNA is TGTGCCAGTAGTGGACATATGAACACTGAAGCTTTCTTT.

This clonotype was detected many times. The rearrangement joins TRBV29-1 to TRBJ1-1, with D possibly being TRBD1 (5 bases). This CDR3 spans 13 amino acids. Trimming cost V 0 bases and J 5 bases, with 10 bases left between them. Per germline, CDR1 SQVTM and CDR2 ANQGSEA. The CDR3 loop reads CSVEDGGRTEAFF. In DNA form, the CDR3 reads TGCAGCGTTGAAGATGGGGGGAGGACTGAAGCTTTCTTT.

This clonotype was seen a few times. The chain is built from TRBV2 and TRBJ1-1; D perhaps matches TRBD1 (6 bases). V shed 6 bases and J shed 1 base, with 15 bases lying between them. The CDR3 spans 15 residues. Germline CDR1 is SNHLY and CDR2 is FYNNEI. CDR3 protein: CASRVDRTPNTEAFF. The CDR3 nucleotides are TGTGCCAGCAGGGTTGACAGGACCCCGAACACTGAAGCTTTCTTT.

There are a few counts of this clonotype. The chain has TRBV4-1 and TRBJ1-5, with a weak D call TRBD1 (6 bases). Germline V gene sequence: CDR1 MGHRA, CDR2 YSYEKL. The V end lost 1 base, the J end lost 4 bases, and 8 bases lay between the germline ends. CDR3 size: 14 residues. DNA for the CDR3: TGCGCCAGCAGCCAAGGGACAGTGAATCAGCCCCAGCATTTT. Amino acid sequence: CASSQGTVNQPQHF.